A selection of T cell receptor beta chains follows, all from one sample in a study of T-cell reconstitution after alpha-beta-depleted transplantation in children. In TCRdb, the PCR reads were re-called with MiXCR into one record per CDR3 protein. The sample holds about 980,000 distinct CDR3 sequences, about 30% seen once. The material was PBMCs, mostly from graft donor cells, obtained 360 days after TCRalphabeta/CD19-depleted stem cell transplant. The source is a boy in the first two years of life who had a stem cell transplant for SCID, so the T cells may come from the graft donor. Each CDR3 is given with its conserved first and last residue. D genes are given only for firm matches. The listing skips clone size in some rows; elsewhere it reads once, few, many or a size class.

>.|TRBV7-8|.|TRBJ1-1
CASTTRAGANTEAFF
TGTGCCAGCACCACAAGGGCGGGGGCGAACACTGAAGCTTTCTTT
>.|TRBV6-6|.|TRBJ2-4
CASSYGLSGERYF
TGTGCCAGCAGTTACGGTCTCTCAGGGGAACGGTACTTC
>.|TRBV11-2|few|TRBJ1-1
CASSFVGAQGEAFF
TGTGCCAGCAGCTTCGTGGGGGCACAGGGTGAAGCTTTCTTT
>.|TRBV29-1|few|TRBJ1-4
CSAKRGRLANEKLFF
TGCAGCGCCAAACGAGGGCGGTTAGCTAATGAAAAACTGTTTTTT
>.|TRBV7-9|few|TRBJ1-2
CASSSFKGRPYGYTF
TGTGCCAGCAGCTCTTTCAAGGGCAGGCCCTATGGCTACACCTTC
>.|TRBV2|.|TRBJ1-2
CASSRDRLFANYGYTF
TGTGCCAGCAGTCGGGACCGACTGTTCGCTAACTATGGCTACACCTTC
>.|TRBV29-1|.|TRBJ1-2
CSVEDWGYTF
TGCAGCGTTGAAGACTGGGGCTACACCTTC
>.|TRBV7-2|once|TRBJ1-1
CASSRQQAGYREAFF
TGTGCCAGCAGCCGACAACAGGCGGGGTACCGAGAAGCTTTCTTT
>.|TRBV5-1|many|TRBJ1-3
CASSLASGNTIYF
TGCGCCAGCAGCCTGGCCTCTGGAAACACCATATATTTT
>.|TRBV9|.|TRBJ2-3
CASSAGSGWTDTQYF
TGTGCCAGCAGCGCGGGGTCGGGGTGGACAGATACGCAGTATTTT
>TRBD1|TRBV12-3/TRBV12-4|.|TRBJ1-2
CASTLTGGDYGYTF
TGTGCCAGCACCCTTACAGGGGGTGACTATGGCTACACCTTC
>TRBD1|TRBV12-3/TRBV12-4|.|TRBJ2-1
CASSVQGVSSYNEQFF
TGTGCCAGCAGTGTCCAGGGGGTTAGCTCCTACAATGAGCAGTTCTTC
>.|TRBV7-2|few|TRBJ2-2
CASSLVLAELTGELFF
TGTGCCAGCAGCTTAGTATTGGCAGAGCTCACCGGGGAGCTGTTTTTT
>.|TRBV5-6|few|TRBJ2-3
CASSLVAVGQGTDTQYF
TGTGCCAGCAGCTTGGTCGCGGTCGGGCAGGGGACAGATACGCAGTATTTT
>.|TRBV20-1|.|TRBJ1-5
CSARAQGAVQPQHF
TGCAGTGCTAGGGCACAGGGAGCGGTTCAGCCCCAGCATTTT
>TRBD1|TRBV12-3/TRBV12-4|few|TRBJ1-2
CASTTQGAKGYTF
TGTGCCAGCACCACACAGGGGGCGAAAGGCTACACCTTC
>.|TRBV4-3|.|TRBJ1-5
CASSQGHRNSNQPQHF
TGCGCCAGCAGCCAAGGCCACAGAAATAGCAATCAGCCCCAGCATTTT
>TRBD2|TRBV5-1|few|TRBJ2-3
CASSLGLAGGPFTDTQYF
TGCGCCAGCAGCTTGGGCCTAGCGGGGGGGCCCTTCACAGATACGCAGTATTTT
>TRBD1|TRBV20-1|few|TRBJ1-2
CSADFGTDYGYTF
TGCAGTGCTGACTTCGGGACAGACTATGGCTACACCTTC
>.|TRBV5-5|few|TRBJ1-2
CASSLDSAGRGYGYTF
TGTGCCAGCAGCTTGGATTCGGCAGGGAGGGGCTATGGCTACACCTTC
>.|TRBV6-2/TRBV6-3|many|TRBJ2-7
CASSDWPYEQYF
TGTGCCAGTTCAGACTGGCCCTACGAGCAGTACTTC
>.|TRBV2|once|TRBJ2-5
CASSERRGRKETQYF
TGTGCCAGCAGTGAACGGAGGGGCCGCAAAGAGACCCAGTACTTC